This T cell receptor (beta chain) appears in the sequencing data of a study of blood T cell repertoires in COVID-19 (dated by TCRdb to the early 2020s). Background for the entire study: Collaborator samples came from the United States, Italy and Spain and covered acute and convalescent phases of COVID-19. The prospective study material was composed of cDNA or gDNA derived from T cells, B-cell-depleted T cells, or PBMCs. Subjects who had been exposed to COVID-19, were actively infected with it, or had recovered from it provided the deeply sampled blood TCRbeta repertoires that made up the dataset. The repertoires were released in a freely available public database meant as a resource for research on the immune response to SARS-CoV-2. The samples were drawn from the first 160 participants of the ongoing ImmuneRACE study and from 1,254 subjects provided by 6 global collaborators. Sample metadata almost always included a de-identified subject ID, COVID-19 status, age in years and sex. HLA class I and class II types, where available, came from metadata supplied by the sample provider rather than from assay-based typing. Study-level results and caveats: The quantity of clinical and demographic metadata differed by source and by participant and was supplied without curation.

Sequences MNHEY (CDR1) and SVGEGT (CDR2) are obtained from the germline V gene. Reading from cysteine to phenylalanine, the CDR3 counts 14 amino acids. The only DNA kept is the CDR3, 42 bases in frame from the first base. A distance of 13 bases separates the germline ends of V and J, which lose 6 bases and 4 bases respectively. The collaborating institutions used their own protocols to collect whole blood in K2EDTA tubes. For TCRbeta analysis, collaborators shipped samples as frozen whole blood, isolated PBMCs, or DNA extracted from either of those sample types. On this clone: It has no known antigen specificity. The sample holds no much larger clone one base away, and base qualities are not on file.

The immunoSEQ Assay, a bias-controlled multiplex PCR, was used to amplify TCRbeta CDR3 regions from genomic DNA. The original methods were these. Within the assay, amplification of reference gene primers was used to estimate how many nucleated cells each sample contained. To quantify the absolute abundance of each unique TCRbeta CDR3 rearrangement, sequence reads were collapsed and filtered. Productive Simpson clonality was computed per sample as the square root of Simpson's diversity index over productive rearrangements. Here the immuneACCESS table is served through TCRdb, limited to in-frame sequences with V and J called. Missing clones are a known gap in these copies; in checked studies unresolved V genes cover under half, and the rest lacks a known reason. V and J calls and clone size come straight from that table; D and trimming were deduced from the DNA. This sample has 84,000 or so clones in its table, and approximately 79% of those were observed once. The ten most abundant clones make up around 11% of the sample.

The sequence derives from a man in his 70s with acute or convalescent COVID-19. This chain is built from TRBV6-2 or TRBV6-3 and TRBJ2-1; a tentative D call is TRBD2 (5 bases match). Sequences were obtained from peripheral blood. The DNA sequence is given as TGTGCCAGCAGCGAACTAGACGAGTACAATGAGCAGTTCTTC. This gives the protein CASSELDEYNEQFF.